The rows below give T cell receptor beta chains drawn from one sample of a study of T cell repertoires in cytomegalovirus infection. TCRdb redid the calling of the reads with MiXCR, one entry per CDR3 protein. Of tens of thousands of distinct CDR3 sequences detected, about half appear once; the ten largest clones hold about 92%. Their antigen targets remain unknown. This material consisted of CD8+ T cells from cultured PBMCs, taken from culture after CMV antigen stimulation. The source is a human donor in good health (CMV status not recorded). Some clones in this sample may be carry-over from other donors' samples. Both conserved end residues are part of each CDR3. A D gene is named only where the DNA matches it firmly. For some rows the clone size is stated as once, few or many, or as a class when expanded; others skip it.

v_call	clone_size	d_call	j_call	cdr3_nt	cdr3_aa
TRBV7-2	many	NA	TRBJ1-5	TGTGCCAGCAGCTTCCCTGGGCAGCCCCAGCATTTT	CASSFPGQPQHF
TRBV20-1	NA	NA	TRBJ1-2	TGCAGTGCAGAGGCGGCGGGGGTGCTGTCTCGGGGGGATGGCTACACCTTC	CSAEAAGVLSRGDGYTF
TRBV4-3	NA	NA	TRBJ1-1	TGCGCCAGCAGGGGGGGGACTGAAGCTTTCTTT	CASRGGTEAFF
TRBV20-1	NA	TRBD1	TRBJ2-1	TGCAGTGCTACCGGACAGGGTAGAAGTCTTGGCACCTACAATGAGCAGTTCTTC	CSATGQGRSLGTYNEQFF
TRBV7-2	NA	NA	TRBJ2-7	TGTGCCAGCAGCTTCGGCCGGCAGTCCTACGAGCAGTACTTC	CASSFGRQSYEQYF
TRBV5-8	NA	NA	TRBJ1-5	TGTGCCAGCAGCGCGTCCGGGACTTTCCGTAATCAGCCCCAGCATTTT	CASSASGTFRNQPQHF
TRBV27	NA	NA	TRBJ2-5	TGTGCCAGCAGTTTCTTGGGAGAAGAGACCCAGTACTTC	CASSFLGEETQYF
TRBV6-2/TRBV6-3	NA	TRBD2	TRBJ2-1	TGTGCCAGCAGAAGCGGGAGTTTTTATGAGCAGTTCTTC	CASRSGSFYEQFF
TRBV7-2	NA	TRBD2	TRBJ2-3	TGTGCCAGCAGGGGGTCCCGGGGTCTAGCGGACACAGATACGCAGTATTTT	CASRGSRGLADTDTQYF
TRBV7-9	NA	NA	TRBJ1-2	TGTGCCAGCAGCCAAGGGGAAGGGTCTCGTGGCTACACCTTC	CASSQGEGSRGYTF
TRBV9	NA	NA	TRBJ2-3	TGTGCCAGCAGCGTAGAAAGCGGAAACACAGATACGCAGTATTTT	CASSVESGNTDTQYF
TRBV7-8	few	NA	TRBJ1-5	TGTGCCAGCAGCTTCCTCCCGGAAGGCAATCAGCCCCAGCATTTT	CASSFLPEGNQPQHF
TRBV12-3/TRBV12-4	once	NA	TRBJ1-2	TGTGCCAGCAGTTCGGCCAGCCAGATCTATGGCTACACCTTC	CASSSASQIYGYTF
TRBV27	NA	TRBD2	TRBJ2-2	TGTGCCAGCAGTTGGCGGGGGAAGGACACCGGGGAGCTGTTTTTT	CASSWRGKDTGELFF
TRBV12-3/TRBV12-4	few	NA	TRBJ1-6	TGTGCCAGCAGAGCCGGGACGTCCATCTATAATTCACCCCTCCACTTT	CASRAGTSIYNSPLHF
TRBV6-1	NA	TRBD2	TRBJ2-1	TGTGCCAGCACCCTCGGGACTAGCGGGAGGGCCCACAATGAGCAGTTCTTC	CASTLGTSGRAHNEQFF
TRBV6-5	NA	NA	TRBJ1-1	TGTGCCAGCAGTTACACGCTTTCTACTGAAGCTTTCTTT	CASSYTLSTEAFF
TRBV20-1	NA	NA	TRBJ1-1	TGCAGTGCTAGAGATATGACTGCCGACACTGAAGCTTTCTTT	CSARDMTADTEAFF
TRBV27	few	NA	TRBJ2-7	TGTGCCAGCAGTGGTCAAGGTGGGGGATCCTACGAGCAGTACTTC	CASSGQGGGSYEQYF
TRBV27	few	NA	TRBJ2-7	TGTGCCAGCAGTTTATCAATAGGGGCCTACGAGCAGTACTTC	CASSLSIGAYEQYF
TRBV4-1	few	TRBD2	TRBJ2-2	TGCGCCAGCAGCACCACTAGCGCCAGGGAGCTGTTTTTT	CASSTTSARELFF
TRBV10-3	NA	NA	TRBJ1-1	TGTGCCATCAGCCCTTCAAGGGGGGGAAACACTGAAGCTTTCTTT	CAISPSRGGNTEAFF
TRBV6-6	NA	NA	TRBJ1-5	TGTGCCAGCAGACCCGACGGAGGGGGTAGTCAGCCCCAGCATTTT	CASRPDGGGSQPQHF
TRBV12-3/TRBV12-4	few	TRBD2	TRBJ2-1	TGTGCCAGCTCCGCAGCGGGAGAAAATGAGCAGTTCTTC	CASSAAGENEQFF
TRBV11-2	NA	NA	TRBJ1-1	TGTGCCAGCAGCAGTAACCCGGGACTCAGGAACACTGAAGCTTTCTTT	CASSSNPGLRNTEAFF
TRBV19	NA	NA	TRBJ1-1	TGTGCCAGTAGTCTACGGCCTCTAATGAACACTGAAGCTTTCTTT	CASSLRPLMNTEAFF
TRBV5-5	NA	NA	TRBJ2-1	TGTGCCAGCAGCTTCCGGGACACCGGGGAGGCCTACAATGAGCAGTTCTTC	CASSFRDTGEAYNEQFF
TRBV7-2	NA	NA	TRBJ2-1	TGTGCCAGCAGACTGTCTCGGCGGTCCTACAATGAGCAGTTCTTC	CASRLSRRSYNEQFF
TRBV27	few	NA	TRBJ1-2	TGTGCCAGCAGTCCGGGGCAGGTTAACTATGGCTACACCTTC	CASSPGQVNYGYTF
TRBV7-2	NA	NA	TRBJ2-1	TGTGCCAGCAAGCCACGACAGAACCTCAACGGGAACAATGAGCAGTTCTTC	CASKPRQNLNGNNEQFF
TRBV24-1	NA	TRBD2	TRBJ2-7	TGTGCCACCAGCCAACCGGGACTAGAGGCCGAGCAGTACTTC	CATSQPGLEAEQYF
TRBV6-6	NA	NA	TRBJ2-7	TGTGCCACCCTTCTCCAGGGTTCCCACGAGCAGTACTTC	CATLLQGSHEQYF
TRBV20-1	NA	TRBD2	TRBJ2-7	TGCAGTGCTAGGGAGGGGGGGACAGGTGTTACTAGCGGGGGACCCTACGAGCAGTACTTC	CSAREGGTGVTSGGPYEQYF